The entry below gives a single T cell receptor beta chain sequence along with its context. Its antigen remains unknown. TCRdb re-called the reads through MiXCR, storing one row per CDR3 protein. The sample lists roughly 500,000 distinct CDR3 sequences, 25% to 35% occurring once. This entry comes from a study of T cell repertoires in cytomegalovirus infection. Study-wide context: Matching HLA type, along with CMV infection, was indicated by public TCR beta signatures.

V lost 5 bases, J lost 3 bases, and 10 bases stayed unmatched. Germline CDR1 reads SGHVS; CDR2 reads FNYEAQ. There are 15 residues in the CDR3. Study-wide results and caveats: There were HLA-C-restricted CMV-specific TCR beta clonotypes dominating the ex vivo response.

This TCR was sampled from a human donor in good health (CMV status not recorded). Some clones in this sample may be carry-over from other donors' samples. Specimen: cultured PBMCs, collected from culture after CMV antigen stimulation. This chain joins TRBV7-6 and TRBJ2-7; 7 nucleotides agree with TRBD1. The chain's CDR3 is CASSPSKGGDYEQYF. CDR3 coding DNA: TGTGCCAGCAGCCCCTCGAAAGGGGGCGACTACGAGCAGTACTTC.